One and the same sample provided the 2 T cell receptor beta chains below, sequenced in a study of cytomegalovirus exposure and HLA in healthy donors. The assay was immunoSEQ multiplex PCR, and TCRdb's table has in-frame clones only and misses some. Found here are some 120,000 clones, 90% to 96% of them singletons; the top ten hold about 1.8%. Material for sequencing was PBMCs. These receptors came from a man younger than 30 in good health and CMV-seronegative.

The rearrangement uses TRBV6-5 and TRBJ1-2, with 7 bases aligning to TRBD1. Germline CDR1 MNHEY, CDR2 SVGAGI. This CDR3 region has 12 residues. V lost 5 bases to trimming and J lost 7 bases; unmatched junction nucleotides: 4. The CDR3 DNA is TGTGCCAGCAGTACCCAGGGGGGTGGCTACACCTTC. Translated: CASSTQGGGYTF.

Here the CDR3 DNA reads TGTGCCAGCAGCTTAGATGGTTCAGGTACCGAGACCCAGTACTTC. Its translation: CASSLDGSGTETQYF. This chain links TRBV11-3 with TRBJ2-5; D call uncertain. CDR1 and CDR2 (germline): SGHNT, YENEEA. V shed 0 bases and J shed 5 bases, with 13 bases lying between them. This CDR3 has 15 amino acids.